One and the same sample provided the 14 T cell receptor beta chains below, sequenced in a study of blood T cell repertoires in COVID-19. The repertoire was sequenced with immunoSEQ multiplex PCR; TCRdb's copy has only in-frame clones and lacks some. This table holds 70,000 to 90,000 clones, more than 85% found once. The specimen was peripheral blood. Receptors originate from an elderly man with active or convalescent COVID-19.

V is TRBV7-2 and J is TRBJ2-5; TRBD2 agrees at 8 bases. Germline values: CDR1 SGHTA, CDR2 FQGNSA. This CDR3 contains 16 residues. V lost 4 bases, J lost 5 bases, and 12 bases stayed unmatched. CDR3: CASSWNLGGAGETQYF. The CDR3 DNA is TGTGCCAGCAGCTGGAACCTCGGGGGGGCCGGGGAGACCCAGTACTTC.

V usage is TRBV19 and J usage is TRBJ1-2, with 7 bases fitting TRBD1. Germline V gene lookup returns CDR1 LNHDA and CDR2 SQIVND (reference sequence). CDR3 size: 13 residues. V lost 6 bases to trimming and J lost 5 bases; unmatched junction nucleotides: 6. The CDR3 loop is CASSTGQSYGYTF. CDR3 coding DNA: TGTGCCAGTAGCACGGGACAGAGTTATGGCTACACCTTC.

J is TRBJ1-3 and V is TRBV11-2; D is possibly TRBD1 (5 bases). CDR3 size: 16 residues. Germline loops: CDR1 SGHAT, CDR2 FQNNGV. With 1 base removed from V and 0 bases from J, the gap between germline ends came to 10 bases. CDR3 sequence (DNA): TGTGCCAGCAGCTTAGTGCAGACAGACTCTGGAAACACCATATATTTT. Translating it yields CASSLVQTDSGNTIYF.

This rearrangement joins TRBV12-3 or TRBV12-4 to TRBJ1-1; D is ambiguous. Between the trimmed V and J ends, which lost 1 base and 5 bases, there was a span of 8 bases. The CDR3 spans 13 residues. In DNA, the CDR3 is TGTGCCAGCAGTTTAGGTGGTCGGACTGAAGCTTTCTTT. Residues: CASSLGGRTEAFF.

CDR3 bases: TGTGCCAGCAGCGCAACCCTAGCGGGGGGGCCGAGAGATACGCAGTATTTT. Its translation: CASSATLAGGPRDTQYF. The gene calls are TRBV9 and TRBJ2-3, with TRBD2 matching over 12 bases. Trimming at V came to 3 bases and at J to 5 bases, leaving 10 bases not matched to a gene. CDR3 length: 17 amino acids. Germline values: CDR1 SGDLS, CDR2 YYNGEE.

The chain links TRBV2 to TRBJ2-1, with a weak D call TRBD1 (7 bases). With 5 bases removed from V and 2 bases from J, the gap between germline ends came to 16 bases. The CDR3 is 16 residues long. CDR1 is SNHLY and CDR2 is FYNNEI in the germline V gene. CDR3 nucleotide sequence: TGTGCCAGCAGTCTCAGGGGGGCCCCAGCCTACAATGAGCAGTTCTTC. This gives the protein CASSLRGAPAYNEQFF. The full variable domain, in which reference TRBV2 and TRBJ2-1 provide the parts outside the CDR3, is EPEVTQTPSHQVTQMGQEVILRCVPISNHLYFYWYRQILGQKVEFLVSFYNNEISEKSEIFDDQFSVERPDGSNFTLKIRSTKLEDSAMYFCASSLRGAPAYNEQFFGPGTRLTVL.

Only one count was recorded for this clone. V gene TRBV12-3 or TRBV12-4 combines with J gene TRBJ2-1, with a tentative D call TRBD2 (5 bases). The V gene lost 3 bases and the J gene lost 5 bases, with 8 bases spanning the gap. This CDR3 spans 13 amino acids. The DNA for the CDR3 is TGTGCCAGCAGTTTTCAGCGGAACAATGAGCAGTTCTTC. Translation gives CASSFQRNNEQFF.

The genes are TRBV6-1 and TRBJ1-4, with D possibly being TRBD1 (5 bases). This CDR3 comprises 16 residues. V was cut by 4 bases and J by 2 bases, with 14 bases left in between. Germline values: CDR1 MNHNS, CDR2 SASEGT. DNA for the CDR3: TGTGCCAGCAGTGGCCAGGGTAATCCGACTAATGAAAAACTGTTTTTT. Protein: CASSGQGNPTNEKLFF.

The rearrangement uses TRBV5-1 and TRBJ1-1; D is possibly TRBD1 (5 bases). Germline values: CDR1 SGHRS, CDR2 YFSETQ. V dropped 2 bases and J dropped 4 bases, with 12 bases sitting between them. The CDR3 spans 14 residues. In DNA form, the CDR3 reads TGCGCCAGCAGCTTTTTGGAGGGGAGCACTGAAGCTTTCTTT. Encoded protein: CASSFLEGSTEAFF.

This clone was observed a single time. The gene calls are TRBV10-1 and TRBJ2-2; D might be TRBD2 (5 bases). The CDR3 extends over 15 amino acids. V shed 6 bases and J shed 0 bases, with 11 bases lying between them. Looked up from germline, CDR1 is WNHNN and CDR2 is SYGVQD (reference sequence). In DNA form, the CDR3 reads TGCGCCAGCAGGAGGGAGACCTCGAACACCGGGGAGCTGTTTTTT. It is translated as CASRRETSNTGELFF.

This CDR3 is CASTPWRAGVGETQYF. The CDR3 nucleotides are TGTGCCAGCACCCCCTGGCGAGCGGGAGTCGGTGAGACCCAGTACTTC. V is TRBV7-9 and J is TRBJ2-5; 8 bases are shared with TRBD2. Unmatched junction bases numbered 15, after V lost 7 bases and J lost 5 bases. Germline loops: CDR1 SEHNR, CDR2 FQNEAQ (reference sequence). This CDR3 has 16 amino acids. The variable domain in full, with the rest retrieved from reference TRBV7-9 and TRBJ2-5, is DTGVSQNPRHKITKRGQNVTFRCDPISEHNRLYWYRQTLGQGPEFLTYFQNEAQLEKSRLLSDRFSAERPKGSFSTLEIQRTEQGDSAMYLCASTPWRAGVGETQYFGPGTRLLVL.

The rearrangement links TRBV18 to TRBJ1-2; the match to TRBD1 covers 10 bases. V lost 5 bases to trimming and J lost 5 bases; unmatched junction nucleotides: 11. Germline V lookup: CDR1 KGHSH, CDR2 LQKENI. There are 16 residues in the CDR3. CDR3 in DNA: TGTGCCAGCTCAACCAATAGACAGGGGGCCCGATATGGCTACACCTTC. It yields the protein CASSTNRQGARYGYTF.

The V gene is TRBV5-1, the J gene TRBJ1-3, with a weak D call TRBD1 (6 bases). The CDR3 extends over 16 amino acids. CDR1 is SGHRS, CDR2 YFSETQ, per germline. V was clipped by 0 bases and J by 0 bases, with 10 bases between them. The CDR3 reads CASSLAGQSSGNTIYF. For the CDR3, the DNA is TGCGCCAGCAGCTTGGCCGGACAGAGCTCTGGAAACACCATATATTTT.

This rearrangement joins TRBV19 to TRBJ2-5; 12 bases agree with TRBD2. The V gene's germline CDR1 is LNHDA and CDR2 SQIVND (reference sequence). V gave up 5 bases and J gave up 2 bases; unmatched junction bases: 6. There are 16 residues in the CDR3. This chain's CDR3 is CASSATSGGTQETQYF. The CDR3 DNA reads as TGTGCCAGTAGTGCGACTAGCGGGGGAACACAAGAGACCCAGTACTTC.